The T cell receptor (beta chain) under discussion was sequenced for a study of T cell responses to AZD1222 COVID-19 vaccine. Study results and limitations: Possibly, clonal diversity was underestimated; donors were largely white British and included more females.

CDR1 and CDR2 from the germline V gene are SGDLS and YYNGEE. This CDR3 has 14 amino acids. The V and J ends lost 4 bases and 1 base respectively, with 11 bases between them. Second doses at about 4 or about 12 weeks were pooled. As to this clone: Antigen: not known.

TCRdb's copy holds only in-frame clones and misses some; the assay was immunoSEQ multiplex PCR. The sample has about 67,000 clones, 83% seen once. The source material was peripheral blood, sampled 28 days after the second AZD1222 dose. The chain links TRBV9 to TRBJ1-2; weak D call: TRBD1 (5 bases). The receptor was isolated from an adult who received the AZD1222 COVID-19 vaccine. The CDR3 region is CASSPWGDNYGYTF. CDR3 nucleotides: TGTGCCAGCAGCCCGTGGGGGGATAACTATGGCTACACCTTC.